This T cell receptor beta chain was recorded in a study of blood T cell repertoires in COVID-19. Study overall: The origin of the acute and convalescent COVID-19 samples was the United States, Italy and Spain.

Germline loops: CDR1 SGHAT, CDR2 FQNNGV. V gave up 5 bases and J gave up 4 bases, with 15 bases separating them. The CDR3 is made up of 14 amino acids. Assay used: immunoSEQ multiplex PCR; TCRdb lists only in-frame clones, some missing. The sample carries approximately 140,000 clones, 84% recorded once. Sequencing input: peripheral blood. The source of this sequence is a human donor in a cohort sampled during active COVID-19. The chain joins TRBV11-2 to TRBJ2-7; TRBD1 is a possible D gene (6 bases). The CDR3 coding sequence is TGTGCCAGCAGCCAAGTCACAGGGCTTTACGAGCAGTACTTC. Amino acid sequence: CASSQVTGLYEQYF.